The sequence of this TCR beta chain was determined in a study of blood T cell repertoires in COVID-19. Which cohort a participant joined came from the clinical history participants gave. Germline lookup yields CDR1 SEHNR and CDR2 FQNEAQ (reference sequence). CDR3 length equals 11 residues. V gave up 5 bases and J gave up 4 bases, with 6 bases separating them. Data came from immunoSEQ multiplex PCR; TCRdb stores just in-frame clones and leaves some out. The sample contains about 350,000 clones, about 90% of which appear only once. This receptor was obtained from a woman aged 25 to 39 who had recovered from COVID-19. The sample taken for sequencing was PBMCs or T cells enriched from blood (not recorded which). V gene TRBV7-9 combines with J gene TRBJ2-7, with D unresolved. Written as DNA, the CDR3 is TGTGCCAGCAGCCCAAATTACGAGCAGTACTTC. Residues: CASSPNYEQYF.